This entry is about one T cell receptor (beta chain). The entry originates in a study of control samples from healthy donors and cancer patients. CDR3 length equals 14 residues. Germline lookup yields CDR1 MGHRA and CDR2 YSYEKL. V shed 1 base and J shed 7 bases, with 10 bases lying between them. Here immunoSEQ multiplex PCR was the method, and the copy in TCRdb shows in-frame clones only, minus some. Altogether some 74,000 clones are present, about 94% being singletons, with the ten largest covering about 2.7%. The sample taken for sequencing was blood. This clonotype was obtained from a woman between 25 and 40 years old in good health. V gene TRBV4-1 combines with J gene TRBJ1-4, with D maybe TRBD1 (5 bases). The CDR3 reads CASSQGPTAEKLFF. CDR3 sequence (DNA): TGCGCCAGCAGCCAAGGCCCGACAGCTGAAAAACTGTTTTTT.